The 29 T cell receptor beta chains below come from one sample, sequenced in a study of blood T cell repertoires in COVID-19. The assay was immunoSEQ multiplex PCR, and TCRdb's table has in-frame clones only and misses some. In the table there are 88,000 or so clones, 75% to 90% of which are singletons. Specimen: peripheral blood. These receptors were obtained from a man aged 60-69 years with acute or convalescent COVID-19.

The chain is built from TRBV18 and TRBJ1-2; 7 nucleotides line up with TRBD1. The CDR3 extends over 14 amino acids. Trimming cost V 3 bases and J 0 bases; bases outside gene matches: 1. Germline lookup yields CDR1 KGHSH and CDR2 LQKENI. This chain's CDR3 is CASSPGQPNYGYTF. The CDR3 DNA reads TGTGCCAGCTCACCGGGACAGCCTAACTATGGCTACACCTTC.

The rearrangement joins TRBV5-4 to TRBJ1-1; the match to TRBD1 covers 9 bases. Trimming cost V 4 bases and J 2 bases; bases outside gene matches: 6. The CDR3 is made up of 15 amino acids. Germline CDR1 SGHNT, CDR2 YYREEE (reference sequence). The CDR3: CASSGRTGDNTEAFF. CDR3 in DNA: TGTGCCAGCAGCGGACGGACAGGGGATAACACTGAAGCTTTCTTT.

This clone was seen just once. The rearrangement joins TRBV7-9 to TRBJ1-2; no firm D call. The ends were cut back, 3 bases at V and 7 bases at J, with 18 bases in the middle. Germline CDR1 and CDR2: SEHNR and FQNEAQ (reference sequence). This CDR3 has 15 amino acids. CDR3 in amino acids: CASSFMRDSAGGYTF. CDR3 DNA sequence: TGTGCCAGCAGCTTTATGAGGGATTCGGCGGGTGGCTACACCTTC.

V is TRBV19 and J is TRBJ1-4, with D possibly TRBD1 on 6 matching bases. Germline values: CDR1 LNHDA, CDR2 SQIVND (reference sequence). The CDR3 spans 15 residues. Between the trimmed V and J ends, which lost 3 bases and 4 bases, there was a span of 12 bases. CDR3 sequence: CASSMDRTYNEKLFF. As DNA, the CDR3 is TGTGCCAGTAGTATGGACAGAACATATAATGAAAAACTGTTTTTT.

The CDR3 region has the DNA TGTGCCTGGATCGTTAATCGGAACACCGGGGAGCTGTTTTTT. It is translated as CAWIVNRNTGELFF. The chain is built from TRBV30 and TRBJ2-2; D is unresolved. Germline V gives CDR1 GTSNPN, CDR2 SVGIG (reference sequence). V lost 4 bases, J lost 1 base, and 10 bases lay in between. The CDR3 totals 14 residues.

The V call is TRBV7-3, the J call TRBJ1-2, with 8 positions matching TRBD1. V gave up 4 bases and J gave up 7 bases; unmatched junction bases: 5. This CDR3 has 13 residues. Germline CDR1 reads SGHTA; CDR2 reads FQGTGA. The CDR3 sequence is CASSSPQGGGYTF. DNA of the CDR3: TGTGCCAGCAGCTCTCCACAGGGGGGTGGCTACACCTTC. Full variable domain (outside the CDR3, taken from reference TRBV7-3 and TRBJ1-2): GAGVSQTPSNKVTEKGKYVELRCDPISGHTALYWYRQSLGQGPEFLIYFQGTGAADDSGLPNDRFFAVRPEGSVSTLKIQRTERGDSAVYLCASSSPQGGGYTFGSGTRLTVV.

The V call is TRBV3-1 (or the pseudogene TRBV3-2), the J call TRBJ2-7; 10 bases are a match to TRBD1. CDR1 is LGHDT and CDR2 is YNNKEL in the germline V gene (reference sequence). The CDR3 has 14 amino acids. V gave up 3 bases and J gave up 2 bases; unmatched junction bases: 1. This chain's CDR3 is CASSQGQGTYEQYF. Written as DNA, the CDR3 is TGTGCCAGCAGCCAGGGACAGGGGACCTACGAGCAGTACTTC.

This chain links TRBV7-9 with TRBJ2-7; D gene ambiguous. V was pared by 0 bases and J by 8 bases, with 8 bases between. The length of the CDR3 is 12 residues. CDR1 and CDR2 from the germline V gene are SEHNR and FQNEAQ (reference sequence). The CDR3 nucleotides are TGTGCCAGCAGCTTAGCATCTTCCCAGCAGTACTTC. Translating it yields CASSLASSQQYF.

V and J are TRBV7-9 and TRBJ2-1; TRBD2 might be the D (6 bases). Germline assignment: CDR1 SEHNR and CDR2 FQNEAQ (reference sequence). Trimming stripped 5 bases from V and 7 bases from J, with 18 bases between. The CDR3 spans 15 residues. The CDR3 protein is CASSLLGGASNEQFF. CDR3 DNA: TGTGCCAGCAGCCTCCTTGGCGGGGCTAGTAATGAGCAGTTCTTC.

In this sample, this clone turned up once. V gene TRBV2 combines with J gene TRBJ1-1, with 8 bases fitting TRBD1. The germline V gene encodes CDR1 SNHLY and CDR2 FYNNEI. Trimming at V came to 2 bases and at J to 7 bases, leaving 9 bases not matched to a gene. This CDR3 has 15 amino acids. CDR3 DNA: TGTGCCAGCAGTGAATCCCCAGGGGGCAGCGGTGAAGCTTTCTTT. It codes for CASSESPGGSGEAFF.

The chain has TRBV15 and TRBJ2-6; 7 nucleotides align to TRBD1. Germline assignment: CDR1 LNHNV and CDR2 YYDKDF (reference sequence). CDR3 length equals 15 residues. J was trimmed by 0 bases and V by 4 bases; bases with no gene match: 0. CDR3 amino acids: CATSTGGSGANVLTF. CDR3 bases: TGTGCCACCAGCACAGGGGGCTCTGGGGCCAACGTCCTGACTTTC. Looking up the rest from reference TRBV15 and TRBJ2-6 gives the full variable domain: DAMVIQNPRYQVTQFGKPVTLSCSQTLNHNVMYWYQQKSSQAPKLLFHYYDKDFNNEADTPDNFQSRRPNTSFCFLDIRSPGLGDTAMYLCATSTGGSGANVLTFGAGSRLTVL.

The rearrangement joins TRBV7-2 to TRBJ2-1; D is uncertain. Trimming took off 6 bases at V and 4 bases at J, with 10 bases between the two ends. There are 13 residues in the CDR3. Germline CDR1 is SGHTA and CDR2 is FQGNSA. The CDR3 region is CASSVGWYNEQFF. As DNA, the CDR3 is TGTGCCAGCAGTGTCGGTTGGTACAATGAGCAGTTCTTC.

The chain recombines TRBV29-1 with TRBJ1-1; no definite D call. V lost 3 bases, J lost 4 bases, and 9 bases lay in between. Germline V CDR1 and CDR2: SQVTM, ANQGSEA. The CDR3 runs 12 residues. This chain's CDR3 is CSVDLGGTEAFF. The CDR3 bases are TGCAGCGTTGATCTCGGTGGCACTGAAGCTTTCTTT.

The V and J genes are TRBV9 and TRBJ2-3; 10 positions agree with TRBD2. The CDR3 runs to 17 residues. Germline loops: CDR1 SGDLS, CDR2 YYNGEE. The V gene end was trimmed by 0 bases and the J gene end by 2 bases; junction bases not matched to a gene: 6. The CDR3 bases are TGTGCCAGCAGCGTAGGGGTAGCGGGGGGAGACACAGATACGCAGTATTTT. This gives the protein CASSVGVAGGDTDTQYF.

The genes are TRBV4-1 and TRBJ2-2, with a weak D call TRBD1 (5 bases). Between the trimmed V and J ends, which lost 3 bases and 11 bases, there was a span of 16 bases. CDR3 length: 14 residues. The germline V gene has CDR1 MGHRA and CDR2 YSYEKL. The CDR3 region is CASSHQLMGRELFF. For the CDR3, the DNA is TGCGCCAGCAGCCATCAATTGATGGGGCGCGAGCTGTTTTTT.

The rearrangement links TRBV5-4 to TRBJ1-1; TRBD1 matches 7 bases. CDR1 is SGHNT, CDR2 YYREEE, per germline (reference sequence). The CDR3 loop spans 12 amino acids. Trimming removed 4 bases from V and 11 bases from J; junction bases left unmatched: 8. The CDR3 here is CASSPIGGRAFF. Here the CDR3 DNA reads TGTGCCAGCAGCCCAATAGGGGGCCGGGCTTTCTTT. The variable domain in full, with the rest retrieved from reference TRBV5-4 and TRBJ1-1, is ETGVTQSPTHLIKTRGQQVTLRCSSQSGHNTVSWYQQALGQGPQFIFQYYREEENGRGNFPPRFSGLQFPNYSSELNVNALELDDSALYLCASSPIGGRAFFGQGTRLTVV.

J is TRBJ1-2 and V is TRBV5-1; D not resolved. There are 15 residues in the CDR3. Germline V gives CDR1 SGHRS, CDR2 YFSETQ. The V and J ends lost 0 bases and 5 bases respectively, with 14 bases between them. The CDR3 protein is CASSLEARSVYGYTF. The CDR3 nucleotides read TGCGCCAGCAGCTTGGAGGCCAGGTCTGTTTATGGCTACACCTTC.

V and J are TRBV19 and TRBJ1-5; unclear D gene. Germline CDR1 and CDR2: LNHDA and SQIVND (reference sequence). The CDR3 length is 14 residues. Trimming removed 9 bases at V and 6 bases at J, with 18 bases between. The CDR3 nucleotides read TGTGCCAGCCGGATCGCAGAGGGATCTCAGCCCCAGCATTTT. It encodes CASRIAEGSQPQHF.

V and J are TRBV3-1 (or the pseudogene TRBV3-2) and TRBJ1-5; a possible D gene is TRBD1 (5 bases). V lost 1 base, J lost 0 bases, and 10 bases lay in between. The V gene's germline CDR1 is LGHDT and CDR2 YNNKEL (reference sequence). This CDR3 is 16 amino acids long. The CDR3, as DNA: TGTGCCAGCAGCCAAGGGGGGACTTCTAGCAATCAGCCCCAGCATTTT. Translating gives CASSQGGTSSNQPQHF.

The chain employs TRBV5-1 and TRBJ1-6; tentatively, D is TRBD1 (5 bases). Germline values: CDR1 SGHRS, CDR2 YFSETQ. The CDR3 extends over 14 amino acids. V gave up 5 bases and J gave up 6 bases, with 12 bases separating them. The CDR3 loop is CASRSDIGNSPLHF. The CDR3 DNA sequence: TGCGCCAGCAGGTCGGACATCGGTAATTCACCCCTCCACTTT.

The V call is TRBV28, the J call TRBJ2-1; D is possibly TRBD2 (7 bases). The CDR3 has 15 residues. Looked up from germline, CDR1 is MDHEN and CDR2 is SYDVKM. Trimming removed 3 bases at V and 5 bases at J, with 14 bases between. The CDR3 region has the DNA TGTGCCAGCAGTTTTAGGGGGGGCTTTAACAATGAGCAGTTCTTC. Amino acid sequence: CASSFRGGFNNEQFF.

The rearrangement joins TRBV12-5 to TRBJ1-1; 7 bases agree with TRBD1. The CDR3 is 14 amino acids. J lost 2 bases, V lost 6 bases, and 6 bases had no gene match. The germline V gene has CDR1 LGHNT and CDR2 FRNRAP. The CDR3 is CASGTTGVNTEAFF. The CDR3 DNA follows: TGTGCTAGTGGAACAACAGGGGTAAACACTGAAGCTTTCTTT.

Only a few counts were recorded for this clone. The chain uses TRBV7-9 and TRBJ2-7; perhaps TRBD2 as D (5 bases). The CDR3 covers 14 residues. Trimming took 2 bases from V and 3 from J, leaving 11 bases between them. CDR1 and CDR2 (germline): SEHNR, FQNEAQ (reference sequence). The CDR3 region is CASSLRDPLYEQYF. The DNA for the CDR3 is TGTGCCAGCAGCTTACGGGATCCTCTCTACGAGCAGTACTTC.

This clone showed up just once. The chain carries TRBV29-1 and TRBJ2-3; 7 positions match TRBD1. Germline CDR1 is SQVTM and CDR2 is ANQGSEA. J lost 0 bases, V lost 3 bases, and 3 bases had no gene match. This CDR3 comprises 14 residues. This CDR3 reads CSVELQGSTDTQYF. CDR3 nucleotide sequence: TGCAGCGTTGAGCTACAGGGGAGCACAGATACGCAGTATTTT.

The chain is built from TRBV30 and TRBJ1-1; 10 bases fit TRBD1. This CDR3 spans 16 amino acids. V shed 4 bases, J shed 4 bases, and the junction held 12 bases outside the gene matches. Germline V gives CDR1 GTSNPN, CDR2 SVGIG (reference sequence). The chain's CDR3 is CAWTLRDRGLITEAFF. The CDR3 DNA sequence: TGTGCCTGGACACTCCGGGACAGGGGTTTGATCACTGAAGCTTTCTTT.

V usage is TRBV7-9 and J usage is TRBJ2-5; 8 nucleotides line up with TRBD1. With V trimmed by 4 bases and J by 13 bases, 5 bases remained unmatched. The germline V gene has CDR1 SEHNR and CDR2 FQNEAQ (reference sequence). CDR3 length: 11 residues. CDR3 region: CASSSGQVVYF. The CDR3 nucleotides are TGTGCCAGCAGCTCGGGACAGGTCGTGTACTTC.

The genes are TRBV29-1 and TRBJ1-2, with 7 positions matching TRBD1. The CDR3 contains 12 residues. J was trimmed by 5 bases and V by 7 bases; bases with no gene match: 7. Germline CDR1 SQVTM, CDR2 ANQGSEA. CDR3 sequence: CSARDRGYGYTF. CDR3 DNA: TGCAGCGCCCGGGACAGAGGATATGGCTACACCTTC.

The chain joins TRBV18 to TRBJ2-4; TRBD2 is a possible D gene (7 bases). Germline CDR1 is KGHSH and CDR2 is LQKENI. CDR3 size: 15 residues. Between the trimmed V and J ends, which lost 2 bases and 8 bases, there was a span of 16 bases. The CDR3 protein is CASSPRFGGGDIQYF. The CDR3 nucleotides are TGTGCCAGCTCACCAAGGTTCGGAGGGGGGGACATTCAGTACTTC.

This clone occurred once. This sequence joins TRBV10-1 and TRBJ1-1; a weak D match, TRBD1 (5 bases). CDR1 WNHNN and CDR2 SYGVQD come from the germline V gene (reference sequence). CDR3 length: 13 amino acids. The V gene lost 6 bases and the J gene lost 2 bases, with 10 bases spanning the gap. This CDR3 is CASSLGTNTEAFF. The CDR3 DNA is TGCGCCAGCAGCCTCGGGACTAACACTGAAGCTTTCTTT.